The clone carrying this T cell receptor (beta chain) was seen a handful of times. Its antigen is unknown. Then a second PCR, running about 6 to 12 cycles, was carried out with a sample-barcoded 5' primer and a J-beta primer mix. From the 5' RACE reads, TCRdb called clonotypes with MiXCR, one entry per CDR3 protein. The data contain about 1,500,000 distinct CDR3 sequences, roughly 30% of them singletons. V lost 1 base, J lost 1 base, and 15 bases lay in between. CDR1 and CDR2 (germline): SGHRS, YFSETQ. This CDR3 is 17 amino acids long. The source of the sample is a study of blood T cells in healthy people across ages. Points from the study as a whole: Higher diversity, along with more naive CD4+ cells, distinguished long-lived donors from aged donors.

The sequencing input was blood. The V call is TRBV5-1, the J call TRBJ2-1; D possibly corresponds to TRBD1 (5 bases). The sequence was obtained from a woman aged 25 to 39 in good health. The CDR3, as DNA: TGCGCCAGCAGCTTGCTTTCCCAAGGGGATTCCTACAATGAGCAGTTCTTC. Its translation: CASSLLSQGDSYNEQFF.